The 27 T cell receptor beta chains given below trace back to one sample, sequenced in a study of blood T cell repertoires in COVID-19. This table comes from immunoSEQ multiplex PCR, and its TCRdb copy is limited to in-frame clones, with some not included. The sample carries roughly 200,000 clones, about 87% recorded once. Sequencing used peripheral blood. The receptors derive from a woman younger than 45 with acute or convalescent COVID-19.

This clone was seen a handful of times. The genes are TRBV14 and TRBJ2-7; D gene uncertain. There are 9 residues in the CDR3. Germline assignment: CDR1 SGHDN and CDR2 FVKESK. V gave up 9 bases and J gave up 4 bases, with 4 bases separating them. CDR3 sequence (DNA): TGTGCCAGTCTGTACGAGCAGTACTTC. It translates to CASLYEQYF.

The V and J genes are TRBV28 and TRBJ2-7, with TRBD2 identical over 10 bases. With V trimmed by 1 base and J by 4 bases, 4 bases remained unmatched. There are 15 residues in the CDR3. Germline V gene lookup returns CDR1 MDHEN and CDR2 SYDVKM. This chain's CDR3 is CASSLSTSGVYEQYF. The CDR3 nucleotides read TGTGCCAGCAGTTTATCTACTAGCGGGGTGTACGAGCAGTACTTC.

The CDR3 is CATSRDGGDHTF. The CDR3 DNA is TGTGCCACCAGCAGAGACGGCGGAGATCACACCTTC. The rearrangement joins TRBV15 to TRBJ1-2; D not certain. The germline gives CDR1 LNHNV, CDR2 YYDKDF (reference sequence). V was shortened by 0 bases and J by 12 bases, with 11 bases between the two germline ends. The CDR3 contains 12 residues.

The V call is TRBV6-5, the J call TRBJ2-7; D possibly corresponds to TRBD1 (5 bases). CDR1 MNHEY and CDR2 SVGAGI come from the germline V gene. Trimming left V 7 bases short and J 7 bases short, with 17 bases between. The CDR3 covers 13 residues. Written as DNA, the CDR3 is TGTGCCAGCAACTTCCAGGGCGTAGTTGAGCAGTACTTC. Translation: CASNFQGVVEQYF.

The CDR3 spells CAIQGENGYTF. Written as DNA, the CDR3 is TGTGCTATCCAGGGGGAAAATGGCTACACCTTC. The chain joins TRBV5-4 to TRBJ1-2, with 7 bases matching TRBD1. The CDR3 totals 11 residues. Germline-derived CDR1 and CDR2 are SGHNT and YYREEE (reference sequence).

The CDR3 loop is CSCRTVADTQYF. The CDR3 nucleotides are TGCAGCTGTCGAACAGTTGCAGATACGCAGTATTTT. V usage is TRBV29-1 and J usage is TRBJ2-3, with no clear D. The CDR3 totals 12 residues. Trimming left V 8 bases short and J 4 bases short, with 13 bases between. In germline, CDR1 is SQVTM, CDR2 ANQGSEA.

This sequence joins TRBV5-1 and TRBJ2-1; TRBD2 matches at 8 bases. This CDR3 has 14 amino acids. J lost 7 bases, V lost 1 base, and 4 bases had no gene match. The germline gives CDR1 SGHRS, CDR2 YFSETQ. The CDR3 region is CASSLSGSWNEQFF. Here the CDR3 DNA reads TGCGCCAGCAGCTTGAGCGGGAGCTGGAATGAGCAGTTCTTC.

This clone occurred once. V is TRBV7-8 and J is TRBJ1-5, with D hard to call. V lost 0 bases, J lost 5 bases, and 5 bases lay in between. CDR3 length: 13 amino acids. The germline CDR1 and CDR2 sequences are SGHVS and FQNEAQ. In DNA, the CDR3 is TGTGCCAGCAGCTTAGCTACTGATCAGCCCCAGCATTTT. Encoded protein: CASSLATDQPQHF.

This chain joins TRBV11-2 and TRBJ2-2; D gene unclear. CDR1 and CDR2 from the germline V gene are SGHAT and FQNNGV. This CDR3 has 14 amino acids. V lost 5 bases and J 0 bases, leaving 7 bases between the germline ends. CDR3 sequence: CASSQNANTGELFF. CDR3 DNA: TGTGCCAGCAGCCAGAATGCGAACACCGGGGAGCTGTTTTTT.

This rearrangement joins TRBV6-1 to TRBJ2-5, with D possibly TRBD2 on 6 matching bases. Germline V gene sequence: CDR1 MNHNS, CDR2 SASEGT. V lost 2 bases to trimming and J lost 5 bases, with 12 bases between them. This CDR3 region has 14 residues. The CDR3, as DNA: TGTGCCAGCAGTGAAACTAGCCGACAGGAGACCCAGTACTTC. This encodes CASSETSRQETQYF.

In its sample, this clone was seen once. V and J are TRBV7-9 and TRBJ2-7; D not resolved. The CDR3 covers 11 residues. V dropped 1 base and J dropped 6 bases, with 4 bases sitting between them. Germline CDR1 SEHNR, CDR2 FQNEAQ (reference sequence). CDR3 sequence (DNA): TGTGCCAGCAGCTTAGTAGCCGAGCAGTACTTC. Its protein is CASSLVAEQYF.

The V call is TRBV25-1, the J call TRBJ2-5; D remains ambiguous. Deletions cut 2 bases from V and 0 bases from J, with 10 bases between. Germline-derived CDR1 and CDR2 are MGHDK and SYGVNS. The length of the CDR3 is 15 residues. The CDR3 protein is CASSESELYQETQYF. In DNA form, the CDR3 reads TGTGCCAGCAGTGAAAGCGAACTGTACCAAGAGACCCAGTACTTC.

For the CDR3, the DNA is TGTGCCACCAGCACACCCGGGACTGCCAGCTCCTACAATGAGCAGTTCTTC. Residues: CATSTPGTASSYNEQFF. The chain links TRBV15 to TRBJ2-1, with D maybe TRBD2 (6 bases). Trimming stripped 4 bases from V and 0 bases from J, with 16 bases between. The germline CDR1 and CDR2 sequences are LNHNV and YYDKDF (reference sequence). There are 17 residues in the CDR3.

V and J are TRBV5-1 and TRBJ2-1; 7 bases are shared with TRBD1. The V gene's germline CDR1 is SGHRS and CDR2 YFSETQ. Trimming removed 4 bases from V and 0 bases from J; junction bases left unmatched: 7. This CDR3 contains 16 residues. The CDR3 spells CASSLTTGSSYNEQFF. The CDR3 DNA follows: TGCGCCAGCAGCCTAACGACAGGGAGCTCCTACAATGAGCAGTTCTTC.

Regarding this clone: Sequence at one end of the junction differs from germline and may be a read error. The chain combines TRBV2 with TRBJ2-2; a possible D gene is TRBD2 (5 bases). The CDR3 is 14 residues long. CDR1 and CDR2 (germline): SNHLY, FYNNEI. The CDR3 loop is CASSEIAKTGELFF. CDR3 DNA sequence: TGTGCCAGCAGTGAAATAGCGAAAACCGGGGAGCTGTTTTTT.

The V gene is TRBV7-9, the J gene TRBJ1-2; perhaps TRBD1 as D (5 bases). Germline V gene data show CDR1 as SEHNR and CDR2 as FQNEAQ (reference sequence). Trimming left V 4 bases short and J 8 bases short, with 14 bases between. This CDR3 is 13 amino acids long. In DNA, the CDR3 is TGTGCCAGCAGCTCAGGGAGGCTCTTCGGCTACACCTTC. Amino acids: CASSSGRLFGYTF.

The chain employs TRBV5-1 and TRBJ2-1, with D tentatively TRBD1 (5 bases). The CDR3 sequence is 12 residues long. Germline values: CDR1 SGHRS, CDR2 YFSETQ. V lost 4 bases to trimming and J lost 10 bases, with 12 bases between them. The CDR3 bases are TGCGCCAGCAGCCGTGGACAAGACGAGCAGTTCTTC. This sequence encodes CASSRGQDEQFF.

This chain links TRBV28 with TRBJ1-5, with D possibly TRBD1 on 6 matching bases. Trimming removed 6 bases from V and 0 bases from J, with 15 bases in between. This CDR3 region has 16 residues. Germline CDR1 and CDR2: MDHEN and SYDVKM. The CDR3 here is CASSRPTGYSNQPQHF. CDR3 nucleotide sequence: TGTGCCAGCAGCCGCCCTACAGGGTATAGCAATCAGCCCCAGCATTTT.

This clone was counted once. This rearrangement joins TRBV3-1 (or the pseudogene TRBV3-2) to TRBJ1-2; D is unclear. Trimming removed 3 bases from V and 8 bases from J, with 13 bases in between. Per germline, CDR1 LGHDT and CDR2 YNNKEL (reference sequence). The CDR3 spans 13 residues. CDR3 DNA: TGTGCCAGCAGCCAGGTTGACTTCCGCGGCTACACCTTC. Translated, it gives CASSQVDFRGYTF.

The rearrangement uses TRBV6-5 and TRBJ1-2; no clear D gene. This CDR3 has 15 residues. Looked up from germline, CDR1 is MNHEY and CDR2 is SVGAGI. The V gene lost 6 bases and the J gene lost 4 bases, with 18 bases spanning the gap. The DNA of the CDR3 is TGTGCCAGCAGGAACGGGGAGGGTGTTTTCTATGGCTACACCTTC. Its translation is CASRNGEGVFYGYTF.

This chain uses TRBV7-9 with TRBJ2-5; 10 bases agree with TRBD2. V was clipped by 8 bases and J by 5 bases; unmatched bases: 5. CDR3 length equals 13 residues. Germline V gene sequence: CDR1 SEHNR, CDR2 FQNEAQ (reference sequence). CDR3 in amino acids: CASSSGSRETQYF. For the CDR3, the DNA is TGTGCCAGCTCTAGCGGGAGTCGGGAGACCCAGTACTTC.

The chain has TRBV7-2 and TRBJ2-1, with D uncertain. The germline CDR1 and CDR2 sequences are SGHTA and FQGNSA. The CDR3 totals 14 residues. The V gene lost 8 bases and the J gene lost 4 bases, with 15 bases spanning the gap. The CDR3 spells CASSLTVSYNEQFF. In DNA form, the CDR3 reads TGTGCCAGCTCCCTTACGGTTAGTTACAATGAGCAGTTCTTC.

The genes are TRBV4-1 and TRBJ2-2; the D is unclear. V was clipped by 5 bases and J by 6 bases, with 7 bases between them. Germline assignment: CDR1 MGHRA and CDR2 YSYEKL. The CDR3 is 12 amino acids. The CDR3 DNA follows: TGCGCCAGCAGCTTAGTGGCCGGGGAGCTGTTTTTT. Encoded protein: CASSLVAGELFF.

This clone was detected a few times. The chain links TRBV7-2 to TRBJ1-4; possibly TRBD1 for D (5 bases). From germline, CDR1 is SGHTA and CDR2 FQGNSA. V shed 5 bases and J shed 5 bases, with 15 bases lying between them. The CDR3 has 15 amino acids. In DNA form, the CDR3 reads TGTGCCAGCAGCCAGAACAGGAACGGAAATGAAAAACTGTTTTTT. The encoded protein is CASSQNRNGNEKLFF.

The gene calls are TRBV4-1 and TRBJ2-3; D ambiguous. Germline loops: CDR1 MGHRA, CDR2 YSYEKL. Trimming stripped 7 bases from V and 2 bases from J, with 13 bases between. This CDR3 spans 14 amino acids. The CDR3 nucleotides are TGCGCCAGCACCTCCTGGCGGAACACAGATACGCAGTATTTT. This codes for CASTSWRNTDTQYF.

The CDR3: CSVPGQENTGELFF. The CDR3 nucleotides are TGCAGCGTGCCGGGACAGGAGAACACCGGGGAGCTGTTTTTT. The chain employs TRBV29-1 and TRBJ2-2; 8 nucleotides line up with TRBD1. Germline V gene sequence: CDR1 SQVTM, CDR2 ANQGSEA. CDR3 length equals 14 residues. V gave up 6 bases and J gave up 1 base; unmatched junction bases: 4.

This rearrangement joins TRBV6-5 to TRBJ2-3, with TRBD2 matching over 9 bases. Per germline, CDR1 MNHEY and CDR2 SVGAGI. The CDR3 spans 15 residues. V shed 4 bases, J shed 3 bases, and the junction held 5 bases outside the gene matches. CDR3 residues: CASSLVAGGTDTQYF. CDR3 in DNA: TGTGCCAGCAGTTTAGTGGCGGGAGGGACAGATACGCAGTATTTT.